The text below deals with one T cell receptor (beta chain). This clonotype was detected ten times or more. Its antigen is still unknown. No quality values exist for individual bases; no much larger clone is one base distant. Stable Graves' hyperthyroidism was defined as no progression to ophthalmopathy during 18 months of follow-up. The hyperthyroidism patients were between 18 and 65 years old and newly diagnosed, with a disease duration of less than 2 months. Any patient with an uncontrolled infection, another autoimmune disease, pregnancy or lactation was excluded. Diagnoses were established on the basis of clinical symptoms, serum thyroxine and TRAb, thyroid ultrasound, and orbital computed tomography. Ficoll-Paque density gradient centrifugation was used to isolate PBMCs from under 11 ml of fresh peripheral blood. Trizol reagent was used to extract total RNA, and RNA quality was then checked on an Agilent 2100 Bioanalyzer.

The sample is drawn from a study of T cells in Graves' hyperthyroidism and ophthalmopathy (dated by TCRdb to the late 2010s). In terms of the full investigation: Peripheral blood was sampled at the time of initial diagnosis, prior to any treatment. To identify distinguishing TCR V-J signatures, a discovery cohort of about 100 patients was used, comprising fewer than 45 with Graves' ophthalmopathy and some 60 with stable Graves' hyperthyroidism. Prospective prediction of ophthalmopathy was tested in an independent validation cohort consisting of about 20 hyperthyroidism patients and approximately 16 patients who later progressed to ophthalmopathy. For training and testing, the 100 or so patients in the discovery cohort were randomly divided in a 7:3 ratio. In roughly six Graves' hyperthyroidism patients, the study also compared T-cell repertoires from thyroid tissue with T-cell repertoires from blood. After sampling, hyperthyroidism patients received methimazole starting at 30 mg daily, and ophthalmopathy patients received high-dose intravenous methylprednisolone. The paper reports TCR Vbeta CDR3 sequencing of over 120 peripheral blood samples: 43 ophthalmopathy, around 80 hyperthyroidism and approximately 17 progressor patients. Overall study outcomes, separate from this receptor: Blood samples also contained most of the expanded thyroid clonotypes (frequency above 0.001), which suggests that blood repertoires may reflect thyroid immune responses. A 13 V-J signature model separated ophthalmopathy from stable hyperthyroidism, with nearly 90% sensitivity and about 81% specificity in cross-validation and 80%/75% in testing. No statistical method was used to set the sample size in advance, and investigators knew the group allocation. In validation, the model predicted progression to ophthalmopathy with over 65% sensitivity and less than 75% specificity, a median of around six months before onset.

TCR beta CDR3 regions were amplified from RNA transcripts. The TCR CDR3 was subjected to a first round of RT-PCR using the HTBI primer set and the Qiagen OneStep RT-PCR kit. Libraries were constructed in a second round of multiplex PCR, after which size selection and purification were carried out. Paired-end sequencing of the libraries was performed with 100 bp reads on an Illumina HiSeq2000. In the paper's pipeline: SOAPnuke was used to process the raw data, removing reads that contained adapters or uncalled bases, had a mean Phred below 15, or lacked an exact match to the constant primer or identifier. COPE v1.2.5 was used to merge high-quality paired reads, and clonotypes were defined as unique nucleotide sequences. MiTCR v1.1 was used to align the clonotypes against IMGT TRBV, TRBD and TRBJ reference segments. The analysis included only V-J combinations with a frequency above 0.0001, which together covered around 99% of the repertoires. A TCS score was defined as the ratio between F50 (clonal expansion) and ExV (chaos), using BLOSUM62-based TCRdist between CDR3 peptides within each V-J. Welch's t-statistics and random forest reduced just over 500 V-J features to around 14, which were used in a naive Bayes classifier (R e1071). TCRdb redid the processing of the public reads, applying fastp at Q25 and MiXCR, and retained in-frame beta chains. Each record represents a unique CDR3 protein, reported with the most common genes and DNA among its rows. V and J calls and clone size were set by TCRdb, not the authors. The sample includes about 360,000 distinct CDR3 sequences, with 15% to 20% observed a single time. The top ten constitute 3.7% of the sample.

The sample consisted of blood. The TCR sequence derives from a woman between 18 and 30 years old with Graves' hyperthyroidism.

The CDR3 region reads CASGGTAGELFF. The nucleotide sequence reads TGTGCCAGCGGCGGGACCGCCGGGGAGCTGTTTTTT. The receptor chain draws on TRBV2 and TRBJ2-2; the best D guess is TRBD2, with 6 bases matching. CDR1 SNHLY and CDR2 FYNNEI were looked up in the germline V gene. Trimming removed 8 bases from V and 6 bases from J, leaving 10 bases between the germline ends. The CDR3 sequence holds 12 residues, the cysteine and phenylalanine included. Of all the DNA, just the CDR3 is kept, 36 bases in frame from base 1.